Described below is a single T cell receptor (beta chain) sequence and its context. The antigen remains unidentified. The sample belongs to a study of T cells after yellow fever vaccination. The CDR3 sequence is 15 residues long. Germline CDR1 reads SGHRS; CDR2 reads YFSETQ. Trimming left V 3 bases short and J 1 base short, with 13 bases between. Study observations and caveats: It was a small share of clonotypes that appeared in both CD4 and CD8 compartments. A weaker but faster secondary response was observed, peaking on day 5 versus 15.

The TCR cDNA carried a universal primer site and UMIs from 5'RACE template switching. Each CDR3 protein gets one entry after TCRdb re-called the 5' RACE reads with MiXCR. The table shows 400,000 or so distinct CDR3 sequences, with around a tenth occurring only once. The chain joins TRBV5-1 to TRBJ1-1, with D maybe TRBD1 (6 bases). The sample here was PBMCs, taken on the day of the first yellow fever vaccination. The sequence was obtained from a man between 18 and 29 years old who received the YFV17D yellow fever vaccine. The DNA for the CDR3 is TGCGCCAGCAGCTGGGGGCCGGGCTCGAACACTGAAGCTTTCTTT. This sequence encodes CASSWGPGSNTEAFF.